Here is one T cell receptor (beta chain) with its context. This entry is derived from a study of cytomegalovirus exposure and HLA in healthy donors. The PCR ran on 60 Vbeta and 13 Jbeta primers. Assay: immunoSEQ multiplex PCR; the TCRdb copy retains only in-frame clones and omits some. The sample table includes some 62,000 clones. In germline, CDR1 is SGHTA, CDR2 FQGNSA. The V gene lost 2 bases and the J gene lost 5 bases, with 9 bases spanning the gap. There are 13 residues in the CDR3. The chain links TRBV7-2 to TRBJ1-1; the D is unclear. Input material: PBMCs. The clonotype originates from a young man in good health and CMV-seropositive. The CDR3 loop reads CASSLRLITEAFF. In nucleotides, the CDR3 is TGTGCCAGCAGCTTACGTCTTATAACTGAAGCTTTCTTT. Full variable domain (remainder filled in from reference TRBV7-2 and TRBJ1-1): GAGVSQSPSNKVTEKGKDVELRCDPISGHTALYWYRQSLGQGLEFLIYFQGNSAPDKSGLPSDRFSAERTGGSVSTLTIQRTQQEDSAVYLCASSLRLITEAFFGQGTRLTVV.